The present T cell receptor (beta chain) was sequenced within a study of cytomegalovirus exposure and HLA in healthy donors. On this clone: Its antigen is undetermined.

Findings and limits, study-wide: Productive status was seen about 90% or about 30% of the time for most TCR beta V segments in an earlier analysis.

CDR1 and CDR2 (germline): MDHEN, SYDVKM. This CDR3 is 12 amino acids long. The V and J ends lost 6 bases and 1 base respectively, with 6 bases between them. The PCR was carried out with 60 Vbeta primers and 13 Jbeta primers. The method was immunoSEQ multiplex PCR; TCRdb's version includes in-frame clones alone and lacks a portion of them. Of hundreds of thousands of clones in the sample, 80% to 90% are singletons; the top ten hold roughly 1%. The clonotype comes from a woman aged 18-35 years in good health and CMV-seronegative. Sequenced sample: PBMCs. The gene calls are TRBV28 and TRBJ1-2; D remains unclear. CDR3 sequence: CASREDNYGYTF. The CDR3 bases are TGTGCCAGCAGGGAGGATAACTATGGCTACACCTTC.